The 13 T cell receptor beta chains reported below all come from one sample, sequenced in a study of CD8+ T cells in alopecia areata. Following extraction, RNA underwent reverse transcription to cDNA, which served as the sequencing template. Generated by immunoSEQ multiplex PCR, the TCRdb table keeps only in-frame clones and is missing some. The sample lists about 180,000 clones, 40% to 55% occurring once. Treatment noted: oral pan-JAK inhibitor, 5-10 mg twice daily. The sequenced sample was CD8+ T cells sorted from blood, obtained between weeks 51 and 52, from a patient treated with tofacitinib. All receptors derive from a human donor with alopecia areata.

This sequence joins TRBV29-1 and TRBJ2-7; the D is unclear. CDR3 size: 13 residues. The germline gives CDR1 SQVTM, CDR2 ANQGSEA. Between the trimmed V and J ends, which lost 5 bases and 6 bases, there was a span of 17 bases. The CDR3 coding sequence is TGCAGCGTTCGGGCAGTTCTCGTCTCCGAGCAGTACTTC. This translates into CSVRAVLVSEQYF.

The CDR3 sequence: CASSLGDPSYEQYF. The CDR3 coding sequence is TGTGCCAGCAGCTTAGGGGACCCTTCCTACGAGCAGTACTTC. The chain combines TRBV13 with TRBJ2-7; D is undetermined. This CDR3 spans 14 amino acids. V lost 0 bases and J lost 1, with 7 bases in between. Per germline, CDR1 PRHDT and CDR2 FYEKMQ (reference sequence).

This chain joins TRBV5-1 and TRBJ2-7; 8 bases are shared with TRBD2. Trimming at V came to 1 base and at J to 2 bases, leaving 5 bases not matched to a gene. From germline, CDR1 is SGHRS and CDR2 YFSETQ. This CDR3 has 15 amino acids. The chain's CDR3 is CASSLRSGGTYEQYF. The CDR3 nucleotides are TGCGCCAGCAGCTTGAGAAGCGGGGGTACCTACGAGCAGTACTTC.

The rearrangement links TRBV5-1 to TRBJ1-1, with D perhaps matching TRBD1 (6 bases). Deletions cut 0 bases from V and 5 bases from J, with 14 bases between. Germline-derived CDR1 and CDR2 are SGHRS and YFSETQ. This CDR3 spans 15 amino acids. The chain's CDR3 is CASSLETPQGTEAFF. The CDR3 DNA reads as TGCGCCAGCAGCTTGGAAACCCCCCAGGGGACTGAAGCTTTCTTT.

There are a few counts of this clone. The V and J genes are TRBV11-2 and TRBJ1-1; D is undetermined. The CDR3 length is 15 residues. Germline CDR1 and CDR2: SGHAT and FQNNGV. V dropped 3 bases and J dropped 4 bases, with 15 bases sitting between them. The CDR3 DNA sequence: TGTGCCAGCAGCTTGCGAGGTAATGAACGCACTGAAGCTTTCTTT. Translation gives CASSLRGNERTEAFF. The entire variable domain, with the rest obtained from reference TRBV11-2 and TRBJ1-1, is as follows: EAGVAQSPRYKIIEKRQSVAFWCNPISGHATLYWYQQILGQGPKLLIQFQNNGVVDDSQLPKDRFSAERLKGVDSTLKIQPAKLEDSAVYLCASSLRGNERTEAFFGQGTRLTVV.

V usage is TRBV6-5 and J usage is TRBJ1-5; 11 bases are a match to TRBD1. There are 13 residues in the CDR3. The V and J ends lost 8 bases and 4 bases, in that order; junction bases with no gene match: 1. Germline V gives CDR1 MNHEY, CDR2 SVGAGI. CDR3 sequence reads: CASRDRGNQPQHF. As DNA, the CDR3 is TGTGCCAGCCGGGACAGGGGGAATCAGCCCCAGCATTTT.

V and J are TRBV9 and TRBJ1-2, with D maybe TRBD1 (5 bases). Germline V gene sequence: CDR1 SGDLS, CDR2 YYNGEE. CDR3 length: 16 residues. V lost 0 bases and J lost 0, with 12 bases in between. CDR3 protein: CASSVAKAGTNYGYTF. In DNA, the CDR3 is TGTGCCAGCAGCGTAGCGAAAGCAGGGACTAACTATGGCTACACCTTC.

V gene TRBV27 combines with J gene TRBJ1-5; D is ambiguous. CDR1 and CDR2 (germline): MNHEY, SMNVEV (reference sequence). This CDR3 is 14 amino acids long. Trimming took off 5 bases at V and 0 bases at J, with 8 bases between the two ends. In DNA form, the CDR3 reads TGTGCCAGCAGTCCCGGGTATAGCAATCAGCCCCAGCATTTT. Amino acids: CASSPGYSNQPQHF.

The gene calls are TRBV29-1 and TRBJ2-7; perhaps D is TRBD1 or TRBD2 (5 bases each). The CDR3 has 15 residues. CDR1 and CDR2 from the germline V gene are SQVTM and ANQGSEA. Trimming stripped 0 bases from V and 0 bases from J, with 12 bases between. The CDR3 sequence: CSVEDRTGASYEQYF. CDR3 bases: TGCAGCGTTGAAGACAGGACCGGGGCCTCCTACGAGCAGTACTTC.

This clone was recorded only once. The rearrangement joins TRBV5-1 to TRBJ2-7; D is uncertain. Trimming removed 0 bases from V and 7 bases from J, with 14 bases in between. Germline V gene sequence: CDR1 SGHRS, CDR2 YFSETQ. The CDR3 extends over 14 amino acids. DNA of the CDR3: TGCGCCAGCAGCTTGGCCCCTGAAGGGATAGAGCAGTACTTC. It encodes CASSLAPEGIEQYF.

A note on this clone: Other DNA variants within this sample encode the same CDR3. V is TRBV6-5 and J is TRBJ1-1; 8 nucleotides align to TRBD1. The germline V gene has CDR1 MNHEY and CDR2 SVGAGI. After removal of 5 bases from V and 1 base from J, the junction contained 3 bases not matched to a gene. The CDR3 covers 14 residues. The CDR3 loop is CASSPGQGNTEAFF. The CDR3 DNA sequence: TGTGCCAGCAGTCCAGGACAGGGGAACACTGAAGCTTTCTTT.

The chain employs TRBV6-5 and TRBJ1-2; tentative D call: TRBD1 (5 bases). Germline V CDR1 and CDR2: MNHEY, SVGAGI. Deletions cut 9 bases from V and 4 bases from J, with 15 bases between. The CDR3 extends over 13 amino acids. The CDR3 sequence is CASCGQGGYGYTF. The CDR3 coding sequence is TGTGCCAGTTGCGGCCAGGGCGGCTATGGCTACACCTTC.

The V and J genes are TRBV6-1 and TRBJ1-5, with D possibly being TRBD1 (5 bases). From germline, CDR1 is MNHNS and CDR2 SASEGT. The CDR3 covers 13 residues. Trimming stripped 5 bases from V and 3 bases from J, with 8 bases between. The chain's CDR3 is CASSLTDNQPQHF. CDR3 bases: TGTGCCAGCAGTTTGACAGACAATCAGCCCCAGCATTTT.